The present TCR beta chain was sequenced within a study of vaccination effects on CD4 cells after COVID-19. Using immunoSEQ multiplex PCR, the repertoire was profiled, and TCRdb retains in-frame clones only, with some absent. The table has about 65,000 clones, roughly 76% seen once. Regarding the study as a whole: From healthy vaccinees, only 1 of 255 vaccine-induced clones also reacted to common cold coronaviruses.

Germline V gene sequence: CDR1 MDHEN, CDR2 SYDVKM. The CDR3 sequence is 14 residues long. Trimming removed 3 bases from V and 0 bases from J, with 8 bases in between. About this clone: Its antigen remains unidentified.

Expansion of antigen-specific CD4+ T cells with viral peptide pools was carried out by the ViraFEST assay before sequencing. Isolation of CD4+ T cells took place after less than twelve days of culture. No vaccinee had earlier SARS-CoV-2 infection, and nucleocapsid antibodies were negative. Replacing half the medium with IL-2 medium was done on days 3 and 7. The origin of this receptor is a human donor who received a COVID-19 vaccine. Source: CD4+ T cells from PBMCs cultured with HCoV-NL63 spike peptides, taken before COVID-19 vaccination. The V gene is TRBV28, the J gene TRBJ1-1; no clear D gene. CDR3 loop: CASSLPSMNTEAFF. CDR3 bases: TGTGCCAGCAGTTTGCCCTCAATGAACACTGAAGCTTTCTTT.